This record covers a single T cell receptor (beta chain). The entry originates in a study of shared clonotypes between healthy human individuals. Some clones are missing from TCRdb's copy, which holds only in-frame ones; the method was immunoSEQ multiplex PCR. In the table there are 2 million to 3 million clones, roughly 92% of which are singletons. The CDR3 has 16 residues. Trimming left V 7 bases short and J 0 bases short, with 16 bases between. Germline assignment: CDR1 SGHTA and CDR2 FQGNSA. What was sequenced was naive CD4+ T cells sorted from blood. The sample's subset: CD45RA+ positively selected. The TCR sequence derives from a man between 18 and 29 years old in good health. The chain uses TRBV7-2 and TRBJ2-1; D may be TRBD2 (5 bases). The CDR3 loop reads CASNQRAVSSYNEQFF. CDR3 bases: TGTGCCAGCAACCAACGAGCGGTAAGCTCCTACAATGAGCAGTTCTTC.